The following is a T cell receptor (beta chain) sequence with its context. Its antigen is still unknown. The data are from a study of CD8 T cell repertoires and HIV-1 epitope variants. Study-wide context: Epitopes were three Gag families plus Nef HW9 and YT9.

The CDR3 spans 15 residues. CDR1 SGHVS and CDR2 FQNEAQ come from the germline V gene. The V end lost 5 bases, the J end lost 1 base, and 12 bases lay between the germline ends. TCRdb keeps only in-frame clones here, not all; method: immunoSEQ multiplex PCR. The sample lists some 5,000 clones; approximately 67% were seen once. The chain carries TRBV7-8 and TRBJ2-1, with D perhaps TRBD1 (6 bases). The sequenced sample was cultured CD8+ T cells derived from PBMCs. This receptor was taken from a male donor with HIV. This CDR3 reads CASSRQEGSYNEQFF. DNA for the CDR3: TGTGCCAGCAGCCGACAGGAAGGGTCCTACAATGAGCAGTTCTTC.